These 13 T cell receptor beta chains were all obtained from the same sample, sequenced in a study of blood T cell repertoires in COVID-19. Assay used: immunoSEQ multiplex PCR; TCRdb lists only in-frame clones, some missing. Of about 81,000 clones in the sample, around 82% were seen once. Input material: peripheral blood. All receptors derive from a human donor in a cohort sampled during active COVID-19.

This clone was recorded at least ten times. The rearrangement links TRBV2 to TRBJ1-5; D gene uncertain. This CDR3 is built from 11 residues. Germline values: CDR1 SNHLY, CDR2 FYNNEI. V was clipped by 5 bases and J by 5 bases, with 4 bases between them. The CDR3 DNA follows: TGTGCCAGCAGTCTATATCAGCCCCAGCATTTT. It encodes CASSLYQPQHF.

The gene calls are TRBV4-1 and TRBJ2-1, with TRBD1 identical over 7 bases. Germline loops: CDR1 MGHRA, CDR2 YSYEKL. Trimming at V came to 1 base and at J to 7 bases, leaving 10 bases not matched to a gene. The CDR3 length is 16 residues. Written as DNA, the CDR3 is TGCGCCAGCAGCCAAGCCAGGCAGGGGGTGAGGAATGAGCAGTTCTTC. Translating gives CASSQARQGVRNEQFF.

The chain has TRBV6-5 and TRBJ2-2, with TRBD1 matching over 7 bases. Germline V gives CDR1 MNHEY, CDR2 SVGAGI. V lost 7 bases and J lost 4; bases outside the gene matches: 6. This CDR3 region has 14 residues. The CDR3 is CASNLDRVTGELFF. The CDR3 nucleotides read TGTGCCAGCAACTTAGACAGGGTCACCGGGGAGCTGTTTTTT.

As DNA, the CDR3 is TGTGCCAGCAGCTTAGATCCCCTCGGGAGTGCCGAGCAGTACTTC. It translates to CASSLDPLGSAEQYF. This chain connects TRBV11-2 to TRBJ2-7; D is possibly TRBD2 (6 bases). The CDR3 spans 15 residues. Trimming pared 0 bases from V and 6 bases from J, leaving 15 bases between. Per the germline V gene, CDR1 is SGHAT and CDR2 is FQNNGV.

The chain carries TRBV6-5 and TRBJ1-3, with TRBD1 as a possible D gene (5 bases). Germline assignment: CDR1 MNHEY and CDR2 SVGAGI. Trimming cost V 6 bases and J 0 bases, with 6 bases left between them. This CDR3 comprises 13 residues. The CDR3 DNA sequence: TGTGCCAGCAGAACAGGCTCTGGAAACACCATATATTTT. Translating gives CASRTGSGNTIYF.

The CDR3 DNA follows: TGTGCCAGCAGCCTCATCGGGACTGGGTCCTACGAGCAGTACTTC. Its protein is CASSLIGTGSYEQYF. V is TRBV7-9 and J is TRBJ2-7; TRBD2 might be the D (6 bases). Germline CDR1 and CDR2: SEHNR and FQNEAQ (reference sequence). V lost 5 bases to trimming and J lost 1 base, with 15 bases between them. This CDR3 has 15 residues.

This chain joins TRBV5-3 and TRBJ1-2; TRBD1 matches 8 bases. TRBV5-3 counts as an open reading frame of uncertain function. The CDR3 is 14 amino acids. J lost 8 bases, V lost 4 bases, and 10 bases had no gene match. CDR3 nucleotide sequence: TGTGCCAGAAGCGAATTCAGACAGGGGCCAGGCTACACCTTC. This gives the protein CARSEFRQGPGYTF.

The chain combines TRBV5-4 with TRBJ2-1; a weak D match, TRBD2 (5 bases). The germline V gene encodes CDR1 SGHNT and CDR2 YYREEE (reference sequence). This CDR3 comprises 14 residues. Trimming left V 1 base short and J 4 bases short, with 9 bases between. The CDR3 region has the DNA TGTGCCAGCAGCTTGCGGGGAGTGTACAATGAGCAGTTCTTC. Translated, it gives CASSLRGVYNEQFF.

The V call is TRBV7-6, the J call TRBJ2-7; D not certain. The length of the CDR3 is 13 residues. Looked up from germline, CDR1 is SGHVS and CDR2 is FNYEAQ. V was pared by 0 bases and J by 4 bases, with 7 bases between. The CDR3 protein is CASSLAAGYEQYF. The CDR3 region has the DNA TGTGCCAGCAGCTTAGCCGCCGGGTACGAGCAGTACTTC.

The chain carries TRBV6-5 and TRBJ2-5; possible D gene TRBD2, 6 bases. The germline gives CDR1 MNHEY, CDR2 SVGAGI. The CDR3 has 13 amino acids. Trimming took 2 bases from V and 4 from J, leaving 8 bases between them. CDR3 region: CASSYLGGETQYF. The CDR3 DNA reads TGTGCCAGCAGTTACCTGGGGGGAGAGACCCAGTACTTC.

V gene TRBV3-1 (or the pseudogene TRBV3-2) combines with J gene TRBJ2-6; TRBD2 might be the D (5 bases). Trimming removed 8 bases from V and 0 bases from J, with 5 bases in between. The CDR3 runs 13 residues. The germline CDR1 and CDR2 sequences are LGHDT and YNNKEL (reference sequence). This chain's CDR3 is CASRGSGANVLTF. The CDR3 DNA follows: TGTGCCAGCCGGGGCTCTGGGGCCAACGTCCTGACTTTC.

The CDR3 sequence is CASSPLTVTYEQYF. DNA of the CDR3: TGTGCCAGCTCACCACTCACGGTTACCTACGAGCAGTACTTC. V gene TRBV18 combines with J gene TRBJ2-7; no clear D gene. The CDR3 is made up of 14 amino acids. In germline, CDR1 is KGHSH, CDR2 LQKENI. Trimming shortened V by 1 base and J by 2 bases, and 9 bases separated the two germline ends.

V gene TRBV6-5 combines with J gene TRBJ2-3; 11 positions match TRBD1. CDR3 length equals 13 residues. Unmatched junction bases numbered 2, after V lost 8 bases and J lost 4 bases. CDR1 is MNHEY, CDR2 SVGAGI, per germline. The CDR3: CASRDRGADTQYF. Here the CDR3 DNA reads TGTGCCAGCCGGGACAGGGGGGCAGATACGCAGTATTTT.